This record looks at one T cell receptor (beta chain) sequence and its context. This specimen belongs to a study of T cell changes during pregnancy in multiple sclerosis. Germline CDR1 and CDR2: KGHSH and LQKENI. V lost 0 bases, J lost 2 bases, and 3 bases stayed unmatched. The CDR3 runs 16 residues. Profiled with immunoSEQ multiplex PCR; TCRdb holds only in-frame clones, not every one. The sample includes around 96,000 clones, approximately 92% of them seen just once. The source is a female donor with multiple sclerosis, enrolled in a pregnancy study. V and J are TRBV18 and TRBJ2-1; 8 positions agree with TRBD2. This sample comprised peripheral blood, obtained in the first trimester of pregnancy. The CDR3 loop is CASSPPSGATYNEQFF. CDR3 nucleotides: TGTGCCAGCTCACCACCTAGCGGGGCAACCTACAATGAGCAGTTCTTC.